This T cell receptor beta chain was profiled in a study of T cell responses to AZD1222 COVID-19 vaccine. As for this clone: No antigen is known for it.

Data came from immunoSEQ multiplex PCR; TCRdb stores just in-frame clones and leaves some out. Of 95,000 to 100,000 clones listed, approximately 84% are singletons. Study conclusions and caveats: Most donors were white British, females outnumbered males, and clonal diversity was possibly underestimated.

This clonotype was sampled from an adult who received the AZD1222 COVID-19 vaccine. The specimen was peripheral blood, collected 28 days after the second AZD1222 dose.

This CDR3 reads CASSLAGTALGSPLHF. The CDR3 nucleotides read TGCGCCAGCAGCTTGGCCGGGACAGCTTTGGGTTCACCCCTCCACTTT. The gene calls are TRBV5-1 and TRBJ1-6; 7 positions agree with TRBD1. Germline loops: CDR1 SGHRS, CDR2 YFSETQ. J gave up 9 bases and V 0 bases, and 9 bases lay outside the gene matches. The length of the CDR3 is 16 residues.